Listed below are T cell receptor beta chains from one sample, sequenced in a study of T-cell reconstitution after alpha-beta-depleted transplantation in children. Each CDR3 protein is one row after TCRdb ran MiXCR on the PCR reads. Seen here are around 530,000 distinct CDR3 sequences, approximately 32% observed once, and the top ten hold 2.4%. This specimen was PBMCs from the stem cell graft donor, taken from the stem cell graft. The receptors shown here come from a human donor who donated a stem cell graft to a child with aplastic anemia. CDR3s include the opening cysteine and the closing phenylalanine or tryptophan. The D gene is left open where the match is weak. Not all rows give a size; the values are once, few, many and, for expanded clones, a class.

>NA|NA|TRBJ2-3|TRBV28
TGTGCCAGCCCCCCCAGGGGATCTAGCACAGATACGCAGTATTTT
CASPPRGSSTDTQYF
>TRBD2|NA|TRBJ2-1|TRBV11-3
TGTGCCAGCAGCTTAAATAGCGGGTACAATGAGCAGTTCTTC
CASSLNSGYNEQFF
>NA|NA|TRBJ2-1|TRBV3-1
TGTGCCAGCAGCTCGATGTATGGGGGCTCCTACAATGAGCAGTTCTTC
CASSSMYGGSYNEQFF
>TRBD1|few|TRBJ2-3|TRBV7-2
TGTGCCAGCAGGAGGACAGGGGGAGCGGATACGCAGTATTTT
CASRRTGGADTQYF
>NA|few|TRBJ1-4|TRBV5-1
TGCGCCAGCAGCGCAGGGTTTGGTGAAAAACTGTTTTTT
CASSAGFGEKLFF
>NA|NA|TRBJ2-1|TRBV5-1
TGCGCCAGCAGCTTTAGGGATCCCTCCGGCAATGAGCAGTTCTTC
CASSFRDPSGNEQFF
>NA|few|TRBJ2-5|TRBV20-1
TGCAGTGCCCGAAGCAGGGCTGGAGAGACCCAGTACTTC
CSARSRAGETQYF
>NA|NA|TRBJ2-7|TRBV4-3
TGCGCCAGCAGCCTACTCGCCGAGTCCTCGTCCAGGGACGAGCAGTACTTC
CASSLLAESSSRDEQYF
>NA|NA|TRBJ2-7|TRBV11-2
TGTGCCAGCAGCCTGGGGACTGACTCCTACGAGCAGTACTTC
CASSLGTDSYEQYF
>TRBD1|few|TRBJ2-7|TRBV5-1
TGCGCCAGCAGCCCCGGACAGGGGGCCGGTTCTACCGAGCAGTACTTC
CASSPGQGAGSTEQYF
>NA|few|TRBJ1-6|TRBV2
TGTGCCAGCAGTGAAGTGGACACACTTTCCTATAATTCACCCCTCCACTTT
CASSEVDTLSYNSPLHF
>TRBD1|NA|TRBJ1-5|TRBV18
TGTGCCAGCTCCCGACAGGGGATGGATCAGCCCCAGCATTTT
CASSRQGMDQPQHF
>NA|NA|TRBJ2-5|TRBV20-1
TGCAGTCCTGAATTGGGGGCGCAGGTGGAGACCCAGTACTTC
CSPELGAQVETQYF
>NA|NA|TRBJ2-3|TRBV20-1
TGCAGTGCTAGAACAGGGACGGCAGATACGCAGTATTTT
CSARTGTADTQYF
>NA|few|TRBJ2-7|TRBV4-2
TGTGCCAGCAGCCAAGCTGCAGTGAGCTCCTACGAGCAGTACTTC
CASSQAAVSSYEQYF
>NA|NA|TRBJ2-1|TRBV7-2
TGTGCCAGCAAGGACTATCCCAATGAGCAGTTCTTC
CASKDYPNEQFF
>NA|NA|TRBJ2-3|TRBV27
TGTGCCAGCAGGGTGGGCTGGAGCACAGATACGCAGTATTTT
CASRVGWSTDTQYF
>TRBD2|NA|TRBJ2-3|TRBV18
TGTGCCAGCTCAAGTTCGGGAGCGGGAGCAGATACGCAGTATTTT
CASSSSGAGADTQYF
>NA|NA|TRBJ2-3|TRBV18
TGTGCCAGCTCCCCGAACCAAGGGGGAGTTAGCACAGATACGCAGTATTTT
CASSPNQGGVSTDTQYF
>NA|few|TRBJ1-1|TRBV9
TGTGCCAGCGGGCCCCAGGGGAACACTGAAGCTTTCTTT
CASGPQGNTEAFF
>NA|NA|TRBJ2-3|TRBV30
TGTGCCTGGAGTGTATCAGATACGCAGTATTTT
CAWSVSDTQYF
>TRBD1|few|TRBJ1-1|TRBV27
TGTGCCAGCAGTCCGCGGACAGGGCGGATTGGGGACACTGAAGCTTTCTTT
CASSPRTGRIGDTEAFF
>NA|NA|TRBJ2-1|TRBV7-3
TGTGCCAGCAGCACCTCTTCGAATGAGCAGTTCTTC
CASSTSSNEQFF
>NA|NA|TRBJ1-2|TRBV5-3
TGTGCCAGAAGCTTGACAGGGAGCTATGGCTACACCTTC
CARSLTGSYGYTF
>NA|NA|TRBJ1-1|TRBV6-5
TGTGCCAGCAGTTATTACGCCGGGACGGTGAACACTGAAGCTTTCTTT
CASSYYAGTVNTEAFF